Sequencing of this T cell receptor (beta chain) was carried out in a study of vaccination effects on CD4 cells after COVID-19. General study points: Late after vaccination, infection- and vaccine-induced clones showed marked clonal contraction.

Per the germline V gene, CDR1 is SQVTM and CDR2 is ANQGSEA. The V gene end was trimmed by 3 bases and the J gene end by 2 bases; junction bases not matched to a gene: 2. The CDR3 has 16 amino acids. Note on this clone: Antigen: not known.

Sequencing used immunoSEQ multiplex PCR; TCRdb keeps in-frame clones, though not all of them. Found here are 30,000 to 35,000 clones, roughly 80% of them singletons; the top ten hold approximately 6.3%. It was after more than nine days of culture that CD4+ T cells were isolated. SARS-CoV-2 infection was confirmed by PCR in the person between March and December 2020. All participants had two doses of either the BNT162b2 or mRNA-1273 vaccine. On day 3 and again on day 7, half the medium was replaced with IL-2 medium. Sequencing used CD4+ T cells from PBMCs cultured without peptide, obtained after COVID-19 vaccination. The genes are TRBV29-1 and TRBJ2-1; 15 nucleotides agree with TRBD2. The source is a human donor who had a prior SARS-CoV-2 infection. The CDR3 DNA follows: TGCAGCGTTGACCGGACTAGCGGGGGGGCCTACAATGAGCAGTTCTTC. Residues: CSVDRTSGGAYNEQFF.